This T cell receptor (beta chain) was captured by sequencing in a study of blood T cell repertoires in COVID-19. Germline CDR1 reads GTSNPN; CDR2 reads SVGIG (reference sequence). The V end lost 1 base, the J end lost 3 bases, and 6 bases lay between the germline ends. This CDR3 has 12 amino acids. In the original analysis: Amplification of reference gene primers provided the estimated nucleated cell counts. Clones were sequenced by immunoSEQ multiplex PCR, and TCRdb holds only the in-frame ones, with some missing. The V and J calls and clone size are taken from that table; D and trimming were inferred from the DNA. The table lists roughly 310,000 clones, approximately 87% of them singletons.

The material sequenced was peripheral blood. The chain has TRBV30 and TRBJ1-2; possibly TRBD1 for D (5 bases). This clonotype originated in a woman in her 30s with COVID-19, enrolled during active disease. The CDR3 nucleotides read TGTGCCTGGAGTGGACAGCACTATGGCTACACCTTC. Its protein is CAWSGQHYGYTF.